The text below deals with one TCR beta chain. TCRdb keeps only in-frame clones here, not all; method: immunoSEQ multiplex PCR. The sample lists tens of thousands of clones, 94% occurring once. The data originate from a study of T cell changes during pregnancy in multiple sclerosis. The clonotype originates from a female donor in good health, enrolled as a control in a pregnancy study. Sequenced material: peripheral blood, taken in the second trimester of pregnancy.

The CDR3 region is CASSQGLESYNEQFF. CDR3 in DNA: TGCGCCAGCAGCCAAGGGCTAGAGTCCTACAATGAGCAGTTCTTC. The genes are TRBV4-1 and TRBJ2-1; D gene unclear. The germline V gene has CDR1 MGHRA and CDR2 YSYEKL. Between the trimmed V and J ends, which lost 1 base and 1 base, there was a span of 8 bases. The CDR3 runs 15 residues.